This T cell receptor beta chain originates from a study of cytomegalovirus exposure and HLA in healthy donors. Study overall: Of the donors genotyped, about 410 in all, about 80% fell in the Caucasian-associated ancestry cluster.

Points on this clone: The antigen is undetermined. The DNA is omitted, as the CDR3 cannot be located on it reliably, and the CDR3 follows TCRdb's listing.

CDR1 SSHAT and CDR2 FNYEAQ come from the germline V gene (reference sequence). The CDR3 is 11 amino acids long, termini counted. PCR primers comprised 60 Vbeta and 13 Jbeta primers. The repertoire was sequenced with immunoSEQ multiplex PCR; TCRdb's copy has only in-frame clones and lacks some. In the table there are about 83,000 clones, about 77% of which are singletons. General study results and limits: In vitro work confirmed that a few CMV-associated chains recognize CMV antigens. The authors listed approximately 160 TCR beta chains as cytomegalovirus-associated. For most TCR beta V segments, an earlier analysis put the productive rate at about 87% or about 30% of the time.

The receptor comes from a man in his fifties or sixties in good health and CMV-seronegative. The specimen was PBMCs. The V gene is TRBV7-7, the J gene TRBJ1-2. CDR3 sequence reads: CASSFAGGNTF.